A selection of T cell receptor beta chains follows, all from one sample in a study of T-cell reconstitution after alpha-beta-depleted transplantation in children. TCRdb recomputed calls from the PCR reads with MiXCR, one row per CDR3 protein. The sample carries about 1,000,000 distinct CDR3 sequences, about 26% recorded once. Sequenced material: PBMCs, mostly from graft donor cells, taken 360 days after TCRalphabeta/CD19-depleted stem cell transplant. These receptors came from a boy less than two years old who had a stem cell transplant for SCID, so the T cells may come from the graft donor. Both conserved end residues are part of each CDR3. Fields, in order: V gene, J gene, D gene, clone size, CDR3 protein, CDR3 DNA. D genes are given only for firm matches. Rows may omit the clone size; those that give it use once, few, many or a size class.

v_call: TRBV7-2
j_call: TRBJ1-4
d_call: -
clone_size: -
cdr3_aa: CASSLGGRGSNEKLFF
cdr3_nt: TGTGCCAGCAGCTTAGGGGGTCGGGGGTCAAATGAAAAACTGTTTTTT

v_call: TRBV18
j_call: TRBJ1-5
d_call: -
clone_size: -
cdr3_aa: CASSPGHLNQPQHF
cdr3_nt: TGTGCCAGCTCACCGGGACACCTCAATCAGCCCCAGCATTTT

v_call: TRBV12-3/TRBV12-4
j_call: TRBJ1-4
d_call: -
clone_size: -
cdr3_aa: CASSVGGALTNEKLFF
cdr3_nt: TGTGCCAGCTCAGTGGGGGGCGCATTAACTAATGAAAAACTGTTTTTT

v_call: TRBV21-1
j_call: TRBJ2-7
d_call: -
clone_size: few
cdr3_aa: CASRDLGDEQYF
cdr3_nt: TGTGCCAGCAGGGACCTGGGCGACGAGCAGTACTTC

v_call: TRBV20-1
j_call: TRBJ2-1
d_call: -
clone_size: -
cdr3_aa: CSAEQGPSYNEQFF
cdr3_nt: TGCAGTGCTGAACAGGGTCCGTCCTACAATGAGCAGTTCTTC

v_call: TRBV6-5
j_call: TRBJ1-2
d_call: TRBD1
clone_size: -
cdr3_aa: CASSSLGPGQTKYGYTF
cdr3_nt: TGTGCCAGCAGTTCCCTCGGCCCGGGACAGACAAAATATGGCTACACCTTC

v_call: TRBV29-1
j_call: TRBJ2-7
d_call: -
clone_size: -
cdr3_aa: CSVDGANGYEQYF
cdr3_nt: TGCAGCGTTGATGGTGCCAATGGCTACGAGCAGTACTTC

v_call: TRBV28
j_call: TRBJ2-3
d_call: TRBD2
clone_size: -
cdr3_aa: CASRSGLGSSTDTQYF
cdr3_nt: TGTGCCAGCAGATCGGGACTAGGGTCTAGCACAGATACGCAGTATTTT

v_call: TRBV20-1
j_call: TRBJ2-1
d_call: TRBD2
clone_size: -
cdr3_aa: CSAPSAGTSRNEQFF
cdr3_nt: TGCAGTGCTCCTTCGGCCGGGACTAGCAGAAATGAGCAGTTCTTC

v_call: TRBV20-1
j_call: TRBJ2-7
d_call: -
clone_size: many
cdr3_aa: CSTEVLTGNEQYF
cdr3_nt: TGCAGCACCGAAGTACTTACAGGGAACGAGCAGTACTTC

v_call: TRBV7-2
j_call: TRBJ2-1
d_call: TRBD2
clone_size: -
cdr3_aa: CASSLKGLAGGMGEQFF
cdr3_nt: TGTGCCAGCAGCTTAAAGGGACTAGCGGGGGGGATGGGTGAGCAGTTCTTC

v_call: TRBV5-6
j_call: TRBJ2-3
d_call: -
clone_size: -
cdr3_aa: CASALESAITDTQYF
cdr3_nt: TGTGCCAGCGCCTTGGAGTCGGCCATCACAGATACGCAGTATTTT

v_call: TRBV12-3/TRBV12-4
j_call: TRBJ2-5
d_call: -
clone_size: -
cdr3_aa: CASSLNLKETQYF
cdr3_nt: TGTGCCAGCAGTTTAAATCTGAAAGAGACCCAGTACTTC

v_call: TRBV20-1
j_call: TRBJ2-1
d_call: -
clone_size: few
cdr3_aa: CSARVSARVDEQFF
cdr3_nt: TGCAGTGCTAGAGTTAGTGCTAGGGTCGATGAGCAGTTCTTC

v_call: TRBV18
j_call: TRBJ2-3
d_call: TRBD2
clone_size: -
cdr3_aa: CASSSDSGALYDTQYF
cdr3_nt: TGTGCCAGCTCGTCGGATAGCGGGGCACTTTATGATACGCAGTATTTT

v_call: TRBV20-1
j_call: TRBJ2-2
d_call: TRBD1
clone_size: -
cdr3_aa: CSASARQGTTGELFF
cdr3_nt: TGCAGTGCTAGTGCAAGACAGGGAACCACCGGGGAGCTGTTTTTT

v_call: TRBV5-1
j_call: TRBJ1-4
d_call: TRBD1
clone_size: -
cdr3_aa: CASSIQGARTTNEKLFF
cdr3_nt: TGCGCCAGCAGTATTCAGGGGGCGCGTACAACTAATGAAAAACTGTTTTTT

v_call: TRBV7-2
j_call: TRBJ2-7
d_call: -
clone_size: once
cdr3_aa: CASSLRVERPEQYF
cdr3_nt: TGTGCCAGCAGCTTACGAGTCGAACGGCCCGAGCAGTACTTC

v_call: TRBV20-1
j_call: TRBJ2-1
d_call: TRBD2
clone_size: -
cdr3_aa: CSAPPRLAGGSRQFF
cdr3_nt: TGCAGTGCTCCCCCGCGACTAGCGGGGGGTTCACGGCAGTTCTTC

v_call: TRBV15
j_call: TRBJ2-1
d_call: TRBD2
clone_size: -
cdr3_aa: CATSTLAGAPDNEQFF
cdr3_nt: TGTGCCACCAGCACCTTAGCGGGGGCCCCAGACAATGAGCAGTTCTTC

v_call: TRBV29-1
j_call: TRBJ1-4
d_call: -
clone_size: few
cdr3_aa: CSVGQSKGTGEKLFF
cdr3_nt: TGCAGCGTTGGACAGTCGAAAGGGACGGGGGAAAAACTGTTTTTT

v_call: TRBV5-5
j_call: TRBJ2-5
d_call: TRBD2
clone_size: -
cdr3_aa: CASSQTSVGLETQYF
cdr3_nt: TGTGCCAGCAGCCAGACTAGCGTCGGTTTGGAGACCCAGTACTTC

v_call: TRBV11-2
j_call: TRBJ2-7
d_call: TRBD1
clone_size: -
cdr3_aa: CASSLDPIPTGSHEQYF
cdr3_nt: TGTGCCAGCAGCTTAGACCCCATACCGACAGGGTCCCACGAGCAGTACTTC

v_call: TRBV5-1
j_call: TRBJ2-7
d_call: -
clone_size: many
cdr3_aa: CASSSRDGHYEQYF
cdr3_nt: TGCGCCAGCAGCTCCCGGGACGGTCATTACGAGCAGTACTTC

v_call: TRBV28
j_call: TRBJ2-3
d_call: -
clone_size: few
cdr3_aa: CASTVGRSTDTQYF
cdr3_nt: TGTGCCAGCACCGTCGGGCGGAGCACAGATACGCAGTATTTT

v_call: TRBV5-1
j_call: TRBJ1-1
d_call: TRBD1
clone_size: few
cdr3_aa: CASSAGRQGNTEAFF
cdr3_nt: TGCGCCAGCAGCGCGGGGCGACAGGGGAACACTGAAGCTTTCTTT

v_call: TRBV20-1
j_call: TRBJ1-2
d_call: -
clone_size: -
cdr3_aa: CSARDPGSGPAGDGYTF
cdr3_nt: TGCAGTGCTAGAGATCCCGGGTCGGGCCCGGCAGGGGACGGCTACACCTTC

v_call: TRBV24-1
j_call: TRBJ2-1
d_call: -
clone_size: -
cdr3_aa: CATSDFAGRSYNEQFF
cdr3_nt: TGTGCCACCAGTGATTTCGCTGGAAGGTCCTACAATGAGCAGTTCTTC

v_call: TRBV5-1
j_call: TRBJ2-5
d_call: -
clone_size: few
cdr3_aa: CASSPGRYQETQYF
cdr3_nt: TGCGCCAGCAGCCCGGGACGGTACCAAGAGACCCAGTACTTC

v_call: TRBV20-1
j_call: TRBJ2-3
d_call: TRBD1
clone_size: -
cdr3_aa: CSAGQGNTDTQYF
cdr3_nt: TGCAGTGCGGGACAGGGAAACACAGATACGCAGTATTTT

v_call: TRBV29-1
j_call: TRBJ2-7
d_call: TRBD1
clone_size: -
cdr3_aa: CSVTQTDRATYEQYF
cdr3_nt: TGCAGCGTCACCCAGACGGACAGGGCCACCTACGAGCAGTACTTC

v_call: TRBV7-2
j_call: TRBJ2-5
d_call: -
clone_size: -
cdr3_aa: CASSLVLGALQETQYF
cdr3_nt: TGTGCCAGCAGCTTAGTTTTGGGGGCCCTTCAAGAGACCCAGTACTTC

v_call: TRBV12-3/TRBV12-4
j_call: TRBJ1-1
d_call: -
clone_size: few
cdr3_aa: CASSGRKGAFF
cdr3_nt: TGTGCCAGCAGCGGGAGGAAGGGAGCTTTCTTT

v_call: TRBV5-5
j_call: TRBJ2-1
d_call: -
clone_size: -
cdr3_aa: CASSLAEWYLEFF
cdr3_nt: TGTGCCAGCAGCTTAGCCGAGTGGTATCTGGAGTTCTTC

v_call: TRBV7-8
j_call: TRBJ2-3
d_call: -
clone_size: -
cdr3_aa: CASSPQQGMAPDTQYF
cdr3_nt: TGTGCCAGCAGCCCACAACAGGGTATGGCCCCAGATACGCAGTATTTT

v_call: TRBV20-1
j_call: TRBJ2-1
d_call: -
clone_size: few
cdr3_aa: CSARDPGSGYNEQFF
cdr3_nt: TGCAGTGCTAGAGACCCGGGATCGGGATACAATGAGCAGTTCTTC

v_call: TRBV5-1
j_call: TRBJ1-2
d_call: -
clone_size: few
cdr3_aa: CASSPPQGNYGYTF
cdr3_nt: TGCGCCAGCAGCCCTCCTCAGGGCAACTATGGCTACACCTTC

v_call: TRBV10-3
j_call: TRBJ1-5
d_call: TRBD1
clone_size: -
cdr3_aa: CAISESRGQGNQPQHF
cdr3_nt: TGTGCCATCAGTGAGTCCAGGGGGCAGGGCAATCAGCCCCAGCATTTT

v_call: TRBV5-1
j_call: TRBJ1-3
d_call: TRBD1
clone_size: -
cdr3_aa: CASSLDLTGGKGNTIYF
cdr3_nt: TGCGCCAGCAGCTTGGACTTGACAGGGGGAAAAGGAAACACCATATATTTT

v_call: TRBV12-3/TRBV12-4
j_call: TRBJ2-7
d_call: -
clone_size: -
cdr3_aa: CASRLLGTTDYEQYF
cdr3_nt: TGTGCCAGCAGGTTGTTGGGGACAACCGACTACGAGCAGTACTTC

v_call: TRBV4-1
j_call: TRBJ2-7
d_call: -
clone_size: few
cdr3_aa: CASSRTGSKDYEQYF
cdr3_nt: TGCGCCAGCAGCCGAACAGGGAGTAAGGACTACGAGCAGTACTTC

v_call: TRBV5-6
j_call: TRBJ1-5
d_call: -
clone_size: -
cdr3_aa: CASSLGPYNQPQHF
cdr3_nt: TGTGCCAGCAGCTTGGGGCCTTATAATCAGCCCCAGCATTTT

v_call: TRBV6-2/TRBV6-3
j_call: TRBJ2-3
d_call: -
clone_size: -
cdr3_aa: CASSYPFVAAKSFSTDTQYF
cdr3_nt: TGTGCCAGCAGTTACCCCTTTGTGGCCGCCAAGTCCTTTAGCACAGATACGCAGTATTTT

v_call: TRBV10-3
j_call: TRBJ2-7
d_call: TRBD1
clone_size: few
cdr3_aa: CAISGVGQGGRNEQYF
cdr3_nt: TGTGCCATCAGTGGCGTTGGACAGGGGGGCAGGAACGAGCAGTACTTC

v_call: TRBV7-2
j_call: TRBJ2-1
d_call: TRBD2
clone_size: -
cdr3_aa: CASSPKPGGQFF
cdr3_nt: TGTGCCAGCAGCCCCAAGCCGGGGGGGCAGTTCTTC

v_call: TRBV7-9
j_call: TRBJ2-5
d_call: -
clone_size: -
cdr3_aa: CASSLSGQTGATQYF
cdr3_nt: TGTGCCAGCAGCTTATCCGGTCAGACGGGGGCGACCCAGTACTTC